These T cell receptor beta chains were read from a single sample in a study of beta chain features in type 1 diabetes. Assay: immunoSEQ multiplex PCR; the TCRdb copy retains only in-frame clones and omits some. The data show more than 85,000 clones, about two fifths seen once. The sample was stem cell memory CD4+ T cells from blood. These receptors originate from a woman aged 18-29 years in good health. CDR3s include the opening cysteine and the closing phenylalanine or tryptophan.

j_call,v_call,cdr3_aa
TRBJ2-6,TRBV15,CATSSGYSPNSGANVLTF
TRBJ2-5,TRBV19,CASSSGQRQTQYF
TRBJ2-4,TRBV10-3,CAISDLGQGGNIQYF
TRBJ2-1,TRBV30,CAWSGGRDYSYNEQFF
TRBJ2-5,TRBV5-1,CASSPTGVQTQYF
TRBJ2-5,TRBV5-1,CASSPGGAGIQETQYF
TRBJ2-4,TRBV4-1,CASSQDDTSGRIQYF
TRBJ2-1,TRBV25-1,CASSSNQLAGVRNEQFF
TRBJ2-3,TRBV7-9,CASSSVGGTDTQYF
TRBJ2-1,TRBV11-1,CASSPGLAGSNEQFF
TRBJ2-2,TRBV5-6,CASSRAGALVGELFF
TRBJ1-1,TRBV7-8,CASSLNTGDTEAFF
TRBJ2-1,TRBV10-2,CASRKREARNNEQFF
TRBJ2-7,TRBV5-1,CASSWEGGEQYF
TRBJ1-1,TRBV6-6,CASRPHGTVNTEAFF
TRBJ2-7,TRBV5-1,CASSPGERLDGEQYF